Each of the 31 T cell receptor beta chains below was sequenced from the same sample in a study of cytomegalovirus exposure and HLA in healthy donors. TCRdb's copy holds only in-frame clones and misses some; the assay was immunoSEQ multiplex PCR. Of about 160,000 clones listed, 95% to 97% are singletons. The sample was PBMCs. These receptors originate from a woman aged 18-29 years in good health and CMV-seronegative.

This chain uses TRBV7-3 with TRBJ1-1; TRBD1 might be the D (5 bases). Germline V CDR1 and CDR2: SGHTA, FQGTGA. CDR3 size: 15 residues. Trimming shortened V by 5 bases and J by 6 bases, and 19 bases separated the two germline ends. CDR3 in DNA: TGTGCCAGCAGCCTCGGACGGACAAGTCAGTCTGAAGCTTTCTTT. This encodes CASSLGRTSQSEAFF.

The chain carries TRBV5-1 and TRBJ1-2; 8 nucleotides agree with TRBD1. Per the germline V gene, CDR1 is SGHRS and CDR2 is YFSETQ. With V trimmed by 6 bases and J by 2 bases, 9 bases remained unmatched. The CDR3 spans 15 residues. The CDR3 loop is CASNHGQGRNYGYTF. In DNA form, the CDR3 reads TGCGCCAGCAACCATGGACAGGGCCGAAACTATGGCTACACCTTC.

The chain recombines TRBV11-2 with TRBJ2-3; D not certain. The CDR3 is 14 residues long. The germline gives CDR1 SGHAT, CDR2 FQNNGV. V was pared by 3 bases and J by 5 bases, with 12 bases between. The CDR3: CASSFRSFRDTQYF. Here the CDR3 DNA reads TGTGCCAGCAGCTTTAGAAGTTTTAGAGATACGCAGTATTTT.

The rearrangement uses TRBV10-1 and TRBJ2-5; D is perhaps TRBD2 (6 bases). V was trimmed by 2 bases and J by 13 bases, leaving 14 bases between them. This CDR3 has 12 amino acids. Looked up from germline, CDR1 is WNHNN and CDR2 is SYGVQD (reference sequence). CDR3 DNA sequence: TGCGCCAGCAGTGAGAGAAGGGCGGGGTGGTACTTC. It encodes CASSERRAGWYF.

The chain recombines TRBV7-3 with TRBJ2-1, with 7 bases aligning to TRBD2. The CDR3 contains 15 residues. V shed 3 bases, J shed 3 bases, and the junction held 5 bases outside the gene matches. The germline V gene encodes CDR1 SGHTA and CDR2 FQGTGA. The CDR3 region is CASSFVSGDYNEQFF. The CDR3 nucleotides read TGTGCCAGCAGCTTCGTGAGCGGGGACTACAATGAGCAGTTCTTC.

V gene TRBV7-9 combines with J gene TRBJ2-7; perhaps TRBD1 as D (5 bases). The CDR3 covers 15 residues. V dropped 4 bases and J dropped 3 bases, with 16 bases sitting between them. Per the germline V gene, CDR1 is SEHNR and CDR2 is FQNEAQ (reference sequence). CDR3 residues: CASSSLTGPLYEQYF. In DNA form, the CDR3 reads TGTGCCAGCAGCTCTCTAACAGGTCCTCTCTACGAGCAGTACTTC.

The rearrangement joins TRBV7-9 to TRBJ1-3, with unresolved D. The V gene lost 10 bases and the J gene lost 0 bases, with 13 bases spanning the gap. This CDR3 has 14 amino acids. CDR1 SEHNR and CDR2 FQNEAQ come from the germline V gene (reference sequence). This chain's CDR3 is CAISDFHSGNTIYF. Here the CDR3 DNA reads TGTGCCATTTCGGACTTTCACTCTGGAAACACCATATATTTT.

The chain recombines TRBV6-5 with TRBJ2-3; the D gene is possibly TRBD2 (6 bases). The CDR3 is 14 amino acids. The germline V gene has CDR1 MNHEY and CDR2 SVGAGI. V lost 8 bases, J lost 4 bases, and 16 bases lay in between. CDR3 protein: CASGLMGHPDTQYF. The CDR3 DNA reads as TGTGCCAGCGGACTAATGGGCCACCCAGATACGCAGTATTTT.

The chain recombines TRBV7-3 with TRBJ1-3, with 9 bases identical to TRBD1. The CDR3 spans 15 residues. Germline V gene data show CDR1 as SGHTA and CDR2 as FQGTGA. V lost 5 bases and J lost 4; bases outside the gene matches: 6. CDR3 sequence: CASSRDRAAGNTIYF. CDR3 sequence (DNA): TGTGCCAGCAGCCGGGACAGGGCGGCCGGAAACACCATATATTTT.

The rearrangement joins TRBV5-8 to TRBJ1-2; D might be TRBD1 (6 bases). Trimming shortened V by 2 bases and J by 5 bases, and 7 bases separated the two germline ends. The CDR3 runs 12 residues. CDR1 is SGHTS, CDR2 YDEGEE, per germline. In DNA, the CDR3 is TGTGCCAGCAGCTTAACAGGGTATGGCTACACCTTC. Residues: CASSLTGYGYTF.

This chain uses TRBV2 with TRBJ2-3, with 9 bases identical to TRBD2. Trimming took 8 bases from V and 0 from J; bases not matched to a gene: 6. Germline CDR1 reads SNHLY; CDR2 reads FYNNEI. The CDR3 spans 15 residues. Written as DNA, the CDR3 is TGTGCCAGCCTTCCTAGCGGGGCTAGCACAGATACGCAGTATTTT. Its protein product is CASLPSGASTDTQYF.

This chain connects TRBV19 to TRBJ2-6; D is undetermined. Germline V gene data show CDR1 as LNHDA and CDR2 as SQIVND (reference sequence). The CDR3 is 13 amino acids. V lost 5 bases to trimming and J lost 1 base, with 3 bases between them. The CDR3 nucleotides read TGTGCCAGTAGTCCGTCTGGGGCCAACGTCCTGACTTTC. Protein sequence: CASSPSGANVLTF.

The rearrangement uses TRBV5-1 and TRBJ2-1; 9 bases agree with TRBD2. This CDR3 is 16 amino acids long. The J segment lost 3 bases and the V segment lost 3 bases, leaving 7 bases of the junction unmatched. Germline values: CDR1 SGHRS, CDR2 YFSETQ. CDR3 DNA sequence: TGCGCCAGCAGCTCTGAACTAGCGGGCTACTACAATGAGCAGTTCTTC. Its translation is CASSSELAGYYNEQFF. Filled out from reference TRBV5-1 and TRBJ2-1, the complete variable domain reads KAGVTQTPRYLIKTRGQQVTLSCSPISGHRSVSWYQQTPGQGLQFLFEYFSETQRNKGNFPGRFSGRQFSNSRSEMNVSTLELGDSALYLCASSSELAGYYNEQFFGPGTRLTVL.

This rearrangement joins TRBV11-2 to TRBJ2-1, with TRBD2 matching 7 bases. The germline V gene has CDR1 SGHAT and CDR2 FQNNGV. CDR3 length equals 15 residues. The J segment lost 7 bases and the V segment lost 5 bases, leaving 11 bases of the junction unmatched. This chain's CDR3 is CASSAGLGPGNEQFF. In DNA form, the CDR3 reads TGTGCCAGCAGCGCAGGACTAGGTCCAGGGAATGAGCAGTTCTTC.

This sequence joins TRBV7-3 and TRBJ1-1, with no clear D. V lost 5 bases and J lost 4, with 11 bases in between. Germline V gene sequence: CDR1 SGHTA, CDR2 FQGTGA. The CDR3 spans 13 residues. In DNA form, the CDR3 reads TGTGCCAGCAGCGGACTGAAAGGCACTGAAGCTTTCTTT. This encodes CASSGLKGTEAFF.

This sequence joins TRBV2 and TRBJ1-1; 9 nucleotides agree with TRBD1. The CDR3 spans 13 residues. Germline V gene sequence: CDR1 SNHLY, CDR2 FYNNEI. Trimming took 4 bases from V and 5 from J; bases not matched to a gene: 2. The CDR3 here is CASSADRGTEAFF. The CDR3, as DNA: TGTGCCAGCAGTGCGGACAGGGGTACTGAAGCTTTCTTT.

This clone is a singleton in its sample. The chain uses TRBV18 and TRBJ1-1; D possibly corresponds to TRBD1 (5 bases). Germline lookup yields CDR1 KGHSH and CDR2 LQKENI. This CDR3 comprises 13 residues. V was clipped by 5 bases and J by 0 bases, with 7 bases between them. The CDR3 bases are TGTGCCAGCTCATCAGGGATGAACACTGAAGCTTTCTTT. Protein product: CASSSGMNTEAFF. Drawing the rest from reference TRBV18 and TRBJ1-1, the complete variable domain is NAGVMQNPRHLVRRRGQEARLRCSPMKGHSHVYWYRQLPEEGLKFMVYLQKENIIDESGMPKERFSAEFPKEGPSILRIQQVVRGDSAAYFCASSSGMNTEAFFGQGTRLTVV.

The table lists this clone with a count of one. This rearrangement joins TRBV29-1 to TRBJ1-2; D is possibly TRBD1 (5 bases). The CDR3 is made up of 13 amino acids. Trimming stripped 2 bases from V and 3 bases from J, with 10 bases between. The germline V gene encodes CDR1 SQVTM and CDR2 ANQGSEA. CDR3: CSVERRADYGYTF. The CDR3 DNA reads TGCAGCGTTGAACGCAGGGCGGACTATGGCTACACCTTC.

The chain is built from TRBV5-4 and TRBJ2-7; D is unresolved. V was shortened by 4 bases and J by 4 bases, with 12 bases between the two germline ends. CDR1 and CDR2 (germline): SGHNT, YYREEE (reference sequence). This CDR3 has 13 residues. CDR3 nucleotides: TGTGCCAGCAGCGTAGAGGCCCTTTACGAGCAGTACTTC. Its translation: CASSVEALYEQYF.

This clone was observed once. The chain uses TRBV9 and TRBJ1-6, with 9 bases fitting TRBD1. Per germline, CDR1 SGDLS and CDR2 YYNGEE. J was trimmed by 3 bases and V by 0 bases; bases with no gene match: 10. CDR3 size: 19 residues. The CDR3, as DNA: TGTGCCAGCAGCGTAGTAGTAGGGGGACAGGGAGTCTATAATTCACCCCTCCACTTT. This codes for CASSVVVGGQGVYNSPLHF.

The chain carries TRBV4-2 and TRBJ2-5; 8 bases map to TRBD2. The trim removed 0 bases at V and 1 base at J, leaving 10 bases unmatched. This CDR3 comprises 18 residues. In germline, CDR1 is LGHNA, CDR2 YNFKEQ. CDR3 in amino acids: CASSQDPLAGGTQETQYF. The CDR3 coding sequence is TGTGCCAGCAGCCAAGATCCCCTGGCGGGGGGCACCCAAGAGACCCAGTACTTC.

The chain combines TRBV5-6 with TRBJ2-7; 8 nucleotides agree with TRBD1. Trimming took 0 bases from V and 6 from J; bases not matched to a gene: 5. Germline-derived CDR1 and CDR2 are SGHDT and YYEEEE. This CDR3 has 14 amino acids. The CDR3 sequence: CASSLEGGTGEQYF. CDR3 in DNA: TGTGCCAGCAGCTTGGAAGGGGGGACAGGCGAGCAGTACTTC.

The chain is built from TRBV7-8 and TRBJ2-1, with TRBD1 identical over 8 bases. Germline V gene data show CDR1 as SGHVS and CDR2 as FQNEAQ. V dropped 7 bases and J dropped 9; count of bases not matched to a gene: 8. The CDR3 length is 13 residues. The DNA of the CDR3 is TGTGCCAGCACCAATGACAGGGGCGGTGAGCAGTTCTTC. Protein sequence: CASTNDRGGEQFF. The full variable domain, completed using reference TRBV7-8 and TRBJ2-1, is GAGVSQSPRYKVAKRGQDVALRCDPISGHVSLFWYQQALGQGPEFLTYFQNEAQLDKSGLPSDRFFAERPEGSVSTLKIQRTQQEDSAVYLCASTNDRGGEQFFGPGTRLTVL.

V usage is TRBV19 and J usage is TRBJ1-3; D remains ambiguous. Trimming cost V 7 bases and J 2 bases, with 12 bases left between them. This CDR3 is 14 amino acids long. Germline V lookup: CDR1 LNHDA, CDR2 SQIVND (reference sequence). The CDR3: CASTIVPAGNTIYF. The CDR3 DNA follows: TGTGCCAGTACTATCGTCCCAGCTGGAAACACCATATATTTT. Full variable domain (remainder filled in from reference TRBV19 and TRBJ1-3): DGGITQSPKYLFRKEGQNVTLSCEQNLNHDAMYWYRQDPGQGLRLIYYSQIVNDFQKGDIAEGYSVSREKKESFPLTVTSAQKNPTAFYLCASTIVPAGNTIYFGEGSWLTVV.

This sequence joins TRBV29-1 and TRBJ1-2; D ambiguous. The CDR3 runs 9 residues. CDR1 is SQVTM, CDR2 ANQGSEA, per germline. The V end was cut by 6 bases, the J end by 12 bases, with 11 bases between. Here the CDR3 reads CSVGNRDTF. The CDR3 DNA reads as TGCAGCGTCGGAAATCGGGACACCTTC.

J is TRBJ2-2 and V is TRBV19; TRBD2 matches at 7 bases. CDR1 and CDR2 (germline): LNHDA, SQIVND (reference sequence). The CDR3 covers 16 residues. After removal of 3 bases from V and 1 base from J, the junction contained 5 bases not matched to a gene. CDR3 in amino acids: CASSINLAVNTGELFF. The DNA of the CDR3 is TGTGCCAGTAGTATTAATCTAGCGGTGAACACCGGGGAGCTGTTTTTT. The entire variable domain, with the rest obtained from reference TRBV19 and TRBJ2-2, is as follows: DGGITQSPKYLFRKEGQNVTLSCEQNLNHDAMYWYRQDPGQGLRLIYYSQIVNDFQKGDIAEGYSVSREKKESFPLTVTSAQKNPTAFYLCASSINLAVNTGELFFGEGSRLTVL.

This chain links TRBV7-6 with TRBJ1-6, with a tentative D call TRBD1 (5 bases). The V and J ends lost 2 bases and 0 bases respectively, with 17 bases between them. This CDR3 contains 19 residues. Germline V gene lookup returns CDR1 SGHVS and CDR2 FNYEAQ. The CDR3 loop reads CASSLIGAGTGSYNSPLHF. As DNA, the CDR3 is TGTGCCAGCAGCTTAATTGGCGCAGGGACTGGCTCCTATAATTCACCCCTCCACTTT.

The chain links TRBV19 to TRBJ2-7; maybe TRBD1 (6 bases). The CDR3 is 13 amino acids. Germline V gene lookup returns CDR1 LNHDA and CDR2 SQIVND (reference sequence). The V gene lost 4 bases and the J gene lost 4 bases, with 11 bases spanning the gap. The CDR3 sequence is CASSNGQPYEQYF. DNA for the CDR3: TGTGCCAGTAGTAACGGACAGCCGTACGAGCAGTACTTC.

The J gene is TRBJ1-4, the V gene TRBV18; D is uncertain. This CDR3 has 13 residues. Trimming shortened V by 3 bases and J by 7 bases, and 9 bases separated the two germline ends. The V gene's germline CDR1 is KGHSH and CDR2 LQKENI. The DNA of the CDR3 is TGTGCCAGCTCACCGTTAGTAAGTGAAAAACTGTTTTTT. As protein: CASSPLVSEKLFF. Filled out from reference TRBV18 and TRBJ1-4, the complete variable domain reads NAGVMQNPRHLVRRRGQEARLRCSPMKGHSHVYWYRQLPEEGLKFMVYLQKENIIDESGMPKERFSAEFPKEGPSILRIQQVVRGDSAAYFCASSPLVSEKLFFGSGTQLSVL.

The chain employs TRBV7-8 and TRBJ2-1, with TRBD2 matching over 11 bases. The V segment lost 5 bases and the J segment 3 bases; nucleotides outside the gene matches: 3. The CDR3 spans 15 residues. CDR1 is SGHVS and CDR2 is FQNEAQ in the germline V gene. CDR3 coding DNA: TGTGCCAGCAGCGTTACTAGCGGGGGCTACAATGAGCAGTTCTTC. Protein sequence: CASSVTSGGYNEQFF.

The V gene is TRBV9, the J gene TRBJ1-2, with no clear D. V gave up 1 base and J gave up 4 bases, with 8 bases separating them. The CDR3 has 13 residues. The germline V gene encodes CDR1 SGDLS and CDR2 YYNGEE. CDR3 in DNA: TGTGCCAGCAGCGTATCCAGTCTCTATGGCTACACCTTC. This translates into CASSVSSLYGYTF.